The sequence of this T cell receptor (beta chain) was determined in a study of blood T cell repertoires in COVID-19. Study at large: T cells, B-cell-depleted T cells, or PBMCs provided the cDNA or gDNA that served as material.

This CDR3 comprises 15 residues. Germline lookup yields CDR1 LNHNV and CDR2 YYDKDF (reference sequence). The V gene lost 0 bases and the J gene lost 5 bases, with 13 bases spanning the gap. Assay: immunoSEQ multiplex PCR; the TCRdb copy retains only in-frame clones and omits some. The sample carries about 220,000 clones, roughly 88% recorded once. Sequenced sample: peripheral blood. The TCR comes from a man between 45 and 60 years old with active or convalescent COVID-19. This chain joins TRBV15 and TRBJ2-5; maybe TRBD2 (5 bases). The CDR3 nucleotides are TGTGCCACCAGCAGAGAGGCTAGCATCCGCGAGACCCAGTACTTC. Its translation: CATSREASIRETQYF.